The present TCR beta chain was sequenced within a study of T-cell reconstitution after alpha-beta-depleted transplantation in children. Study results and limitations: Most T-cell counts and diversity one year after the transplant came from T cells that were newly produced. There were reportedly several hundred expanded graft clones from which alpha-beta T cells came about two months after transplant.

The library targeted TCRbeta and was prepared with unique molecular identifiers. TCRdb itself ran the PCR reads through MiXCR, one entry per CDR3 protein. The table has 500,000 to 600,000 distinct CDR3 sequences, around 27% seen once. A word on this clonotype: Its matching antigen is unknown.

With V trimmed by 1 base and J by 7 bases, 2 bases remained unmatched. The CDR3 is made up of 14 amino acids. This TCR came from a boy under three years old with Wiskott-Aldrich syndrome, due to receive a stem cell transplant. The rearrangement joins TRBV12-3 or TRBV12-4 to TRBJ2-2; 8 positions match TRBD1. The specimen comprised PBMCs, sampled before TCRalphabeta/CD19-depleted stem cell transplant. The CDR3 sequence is CASSLGTGIGELFF. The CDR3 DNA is TGTGCCAGCAGTTTAGGGACAGGGATCGGGGAGCTGTTTTTT.